Listed below are T cell receptor beta chains from one sample, sequenced in a study of blood T cell repertoires in COVID-19. TCRdb's table, derived via immunoSEQ multiplex PCR, lists solely in-frame clones and lacks some. Seen here are fewer than 80,000 clones, around 86% observed once, and the top ten hold more than 0.9%. Sample: peripheral blood. The origin of the receptors is a man between 65 and 85 years old with acute or convalescent COVID-19. CDR3s include the opening cysteine and the closing phenylalanine or tryptophan. A D gene is named only where the DNA matches it firmly. The size entry is marked missing in some rows and otherwise reads once, few, many or a size class.

d_gene	j_gene	abundance	v_gene	CDR3aa	CDR3nt
TRBD1	TRBJ2-2	-	TRBV7-9	CASSLEGTANTGELFF	TGTGCCAGCAGCTTAGAAGGGACAGCGAACACCGGGGAGCTGTTTTTT
TRBD2	TRBJ2-2	once	TRBV5-1	CASSFSSGRMGELFF	TGCGCCAGCAGCTTTTCCAGCGGGAGGATGGGGGAGCTGTTTTTT
TRBD1	TRBJ2-2	-	TRBV5-1	CASSSDRRTGELFF	TGCGCCAGCAGCTCGGACAGGAGGACCGGGGAGCTGTTTTTT
-	TRBJ2-7	-	TRBV25-1	CASSRSSYEQYF	TGTGCCAGCAGCCGGTCTTCCTACGAGCAGTACTTC
TRBD1	TRBJ1-1	-	TRBV5-4	CASSAMTGVTEAFF	TGTGCCAGCAGCGCGATGACAGGGGTCACTGAAGCTTTCTTT
-	TRBJ1-2	-	TRBV14	CASSLQDRPRGWGYTF	TGTGCCAGCAGCCTTCAAGACAGGCCCCGCGGTTGGGGCTACACCTTC
TRBD1	TRBJ2-7	few	TRBV23-1	CASRPTGVVYEQYF	TGCGCCAGCAGGCCGACAGGGGTGGTCTACGAGCAGTACTTC
TRBD2	TRBJ2-3	-	TRBV18	CASSPRTSGYTDTQYF	TGTGCCAGCTCACCAAGGACTAGCGGGTACACAGATACGCAGTATTTT
TRBD1	TRBJ1-6	-	TRBV10-2	CASSNDRVNSPLHF	TGCGCCAGCAGCAACGACAGGGTTAATTCACCCCTCCACTTT
TRBD2	TRBJ2-1	-	TRBV7-9	CASSLARDYNNEQFF	TGTGCCAGCAGCTTAGCACGGGACTATAACAATGAGCAGTTCTTC
TRBD2	TRBJ2-3	-	TRBV27	CASSPPAGTSGRNTQYF	TGTGCCAGCAGTCCCCCCGCCGGGACTAGCGGGAGGAATACGCAGTATTTT
-	TRBJ1-1	-	TRBV4-1	CASRGGQLNTEAFF	TGCGCCAGCAGGGGCGGACAGTTGAACACTGAAGCTTTCTTT
TRBD2	TRBJ2-5	-	TRBV5-1	CASSLSSTSPQETQYF	TGCGCCAGCAGCTTATCTTCGACTAGCCCTCAAGAGACCCAGTACTTC